This T cell receptor beta chain came from a study of cytomegalovirus exposure and HLA in healthy donors. Study-wide background: Among about 380 genotyped donors, about 85% fell in the Caucasian-associated ancestry cluster.

The PCR had 60 Vbeta and 13 Jbeta primers. Assay used: immunoSEQ multiplex PCR; TCRdb lists only in-frame clones, some missing. The data show 160,000 or so clones, around 82% seen once. The CDR3 contains 15 residues. Germline values: CDR1 SNHLY, CDR2 FYNNEI. The V gene end was trimmed by 6 bases and the J gene end by 0 bases; junction bases not matched to a gene: 2. The source is a woman in her 50s in good health and CMV-seropositive. The source material was PBMCs. J is TRBJ2-2 and V is TRBV2, with 9 bases that match TRBD1. CDR3 DNA: TGTGCCAGCAGCCGACAGGGGGCGAACACCGGGGAGCTGTTTTTT. This codes for CASSRQGANTGELFF. The full variable domain, its missing parts supplied by reference TRBV2 and TRBJ2-2, is EPEVTQTPSHQVTQMGQEVILRCVPISNHLYFYWYRQILGQKVEFLVSFYNNEISEKSEIFDDQFSVERPDGSNFTLKIRSTKLEDSAMYFCASSRQGANTGELFFGEGSRLTVL.